The 31 T cell receptor beta chains below all came from one sample that was sequenced in a study of CD8 T cells in Susac syndrome. With random hexamers, about 0.45 to 1 ug RNA was reverse transcribed. Via MiXCR, TCRdb re-called the immunoSEQ multiplex PCR reads, giving one row per CDR3 protein. The table lists more than 200,000 distinct CDR3 sequences, 93% of them singletons. The sample was CD4+ T cells from PBMCs. Every receptor here comes from a human donor with multiple sclerosis.

V is TRBV11-2 and J is TRBJ2-1; D uncertain. With 0 bases removed from V and 6 bases from J, the gap between germline ends came to 9 bases. Germline assignment: CDR1 SGHAT and CDR2 FQNNGV. This CDR3 has 14 amino acids. The CDR3 sequence: CASSLDPSANEQFF. The CDR3 region has the DNA TGTGCCAGCAGCTTAGATCCTAGTGCCAATGAGCAGTTCTTC.

J is TRBJ1-5 and V is TRBV19; TRBD1 agrees at 7 bases. Germline lookup yields CDR1 LNHDA and CDR2 SQIVND (reference sequence). J lost 2 bases, V lost 4 bases, and 8 bases had no gene match. The CDR3 is 16 residues long. The CDR3 is CASSTGQAGGNQPQHF. Here the CDR3 DNA reads TGTGCCAGTAGTACAGGACAGGCCGGGGGCAATCAGCCCCAGCATTTT.

The chain links TRBV20-1 to TRBJ1-6; no reliable D call. Trimming removed 4 bases from V and 0 bases from J, with 4 bases in between. The CDR3 is made up of 13 amino acids. CDR1 DFQATT and CDR2 SNEGSKA come from the germline V gene (reference sequence). In DNA form, the CDR3 reads TGCAGTGCTAAGGCCTCCTATAATTCACCCCTCCACTTT. Its translation is CSAKASYNSPLHF.

The V and J genes are TRBV18 and TRBJ1-5; TRBD1 matches 8 bases. The germline CDR1 and CDR2 sequences are KGHSH and LQKENI. Germline trimming cut 3 bases from V and 7 bases from J; bases unmatched to any gene: 5. This CDR3 is built from 14 residues. The CDR3 nucleotides are TGTGCCAGCTCACCCAGGGGGCTGGGACAGCCCCAGCATTTT. This gives the protein CASSPRGLGQPQHF.

The V and J genes are TRBV5-6 and TRBJ1-1; maybe TRBD1 (5 bases). Trimming removed 4 bases from V and 4 bases from J, with 11 bases in between. The CDR3 has 13 residues. The germline gives CDR1 SGHDT, CDR2 YYEEEE. The CDR3 DNA reads TGTGCCAGCAGCCCTGGACAATTCACTGAAGCTTTCTTT. This encodes CASSPGQFTEAFF.

The chain couples TRBV29-1 to TRBJ1-5, with unresolved D. V was shortened by 1 base and J by 9 bases, with 13 bases between the two germline ends. The CDR3 covers 13 residues. Germline CDR1 reads SQVTM; CDR2 reads ANQGSEA. In DNA, the CDR3 is TGCAGCGTTGAAGTCCCGGGCGGCGGGCCCCAGCATTTT. Protein product: CSVEVPGGGPQHF.

The V gene is TRBV19, the J gene TRBJ1-5, with TRBD1 as a possible D gene (5 bases). The length of the CDR3 is 14 residues. The V gene lost 11 bases and the J gene lost 2 bases, with 16 bases spanning the gap. Per germline, CDR1 LNHDA and CDR2 SQIVND (reference sequence). CDR3 nucleotide sequence: TGTGCCGGGGGAAAAGGCGCAGGCAATCAGCCCCAGCATTTT. It is translated as CAGGKGAGNQPQHF. The full variable domain, in which reference TRBV19 and TRBJ1-5 provide the parts outside the CDR3, is DGGITQSPKYLFRKEGQNVTLSCEQNLNHDAMYWYRQDPGQGLRLIYYSQIVNDFQKGDIAEGYSVSREKKESFPLTVTSAQKNPTAFYLCAGGKGAGNQPQHFGDGTRLSIL.

The genes are TRBV4-1 and TRBJ1-2; D might be TRBD1 (6 bases). The CDR3 is made up of 13 amino acids. Per germline, CDR1 MGHRA and CDR2 YSYEKL. The V and J ends lost 3 bases and 6 bases respectively, with 11 bases between them. CDR3 coding DNA: TGCGCCAGCAGCCAGGGGGCTTGGCATGGCTACACCTTC. Amino acid sequence: CASSQGAWHGYTF.

J is TRBJ2-3 and V is TRBV5-4, with a weak D call TRBD1 (5 bases). The DNA end lines up better with TRBJ1-5; the J call may be wrong. In germline, CDR1 is SGHNT, CDR2 YYREEE (reference sequence). The CDR3 totals 16 residues. The CDR3 sequence: CASSLVVSGGVDTQHF. CDR3 bases: TGTGCCAGCAGCTTGGTTGTTAGCGGGGGGGTGGATACGCAGCATTTT.

The rearrangement links TRBV5-6 to TRBJ1-5, with D possibly matching TRBD1 (5 bases). The germline V gene has CDR1 SGHDT and CDR2 YYEEEE. V was clipped by 2 bases and J by 3 bases, with 12 bases between them. This CDR3 region has 15 residues. This chain's CDR3 is CASSFRGQSNQPQHF. As DNA, the CDR3 is TGTGCCAGCAGCTTCCGTGGACAATCCAATCAGCCCCAGCATTTT.

J is TRBJ1-1 and V is TRBV20-1, with 10 bases matching TRBD1. V shed 6 bases and J 5 bases; nucleotides not matched to a gene: 9. The CDR3 consists of 14 residues. The germline CDR1 and CDR2 sequences are DFQATT and SNEGSKA (reference sequence). The CDR3 DNA follows: TGCAGTGCCCCGTCCCGGACAGGGGGGACTGAAGCTTTCTTT. Its protein is CSAPSRTGGTEAFF.

The rearrangement uses TRBV6-2 or TRBV6-3 and TRBJ1-3; D gene unclear. The CDR3 is made up of 15 amino acids. The V end lost 2 bases, the J end lost 1 base, and 9 bases lay between the germline ends. Germline V CDR1 and CDR2: MNHEY, SVGEGT. The CDR3 spells CASSYPRMSGNTIYF. The CDR3 DNA reads TGTGCCAGCAGTTACCCACGGATGTCTGGAAACACCATATATTTT.

The J gene is TRBJ1-1, the V gene TRBV4-1, with 9 bases matching TRBD1. The CDR3 sequence is 17 residues long. V lost 0 bases, J lost 4 bases, and 9 bases stayed unmatched. The germline V gene has CDR1 MGHRA and CDR2 YSYEKL. For the CDR3, the DNA is TGCGCCAGCAGCCAAGACGGGACAGGGTGGTCAGGCACTGAAGCTTTCTTT. Translation gives CASSQDGTGWSGTEAFF.

This clonotype was detected once. This chain joins TRBV7-9 and TRBJ1-4; no firm D call. CDR3 length: 16 residues. In germline, CDR1 is SEHNR, CDR2 FQNEAQ (reference sequence). V was cut by 5 bases and J by 8 bases, with 21 bases left in between. Here the CDR3 reads CASSPPGRHGSEKLFF. In nucleotides, the CDR3 is TGTGCCAGCAGCCCCCCGGGCCGGCACGGGTCGGAAAAACTGTTTTTT.

DNA of the CDR3: TGTGCCAGCAGCCAAGAAAGGCTAGCGGGGGGCCCCCTCTCCTACAATGAGCAGTTCTTC. Translating gives CASSQERLAGGPLSYNEQFF. The genes are TRBV4-2 and TRBJ2-1; 11 positions match TRBD2. Germline V lookup: CDR1 LGHNA, CDR2 YNFKEQ. After removal of 0 bases from V and 0 bases from J, the junction contained 10 bases not matched to a gene. CDR3 length: 20 residues.

The gene calls are TRBV20-1 and TRBJ2-2; D possibly corresponds to TRBD2 (5 bases). The V end was cut by 2 bases, the J end by 0 bases, with 10 bases between. The CDR3 sequence is 15 residues long. Germline loops: CDR1 DFQATT, CDR2 SNEGSKA (reference sequence). The CDR3 is CSARQRRANTGELFF. The CDR3 DNA reads as TGCAGTGCTAGACAGCGGAGAGCGAACACCGGGGAGCTGTTTTTT.

The gene calls are TRBV30 and TRBJ1-3, with D hard to call. V gave up 2 bases and J gave up 4 bases, with 6 bases separating them. CDR1 GTSNPN and CDR2 SVGIG come from the germline V gene (reference sequence). The CDR3 has 12 residues. DNA of the CDR3: TGTGCCTGGAGTTTAGTAGGAAACACCATATATTTT. This codes for CAWSLVGNTIYF. Using reference TRBV30 and TRBJ1-3 for the parts outside the CDR3, the full variable domain is SQTIHQWPATLVQPVGSPLSLECTVEGTSNPNLYWYRQAAGRGLQLLFYSVGIGQISSEVPQNLSASRPQDRQFILSSKKLLLSDSGFYLCAWSLVGNTIYFGEGSWLTVV.

The rearrangement links TRBV18 to TRBJ2-1, with D unresolved. Per germline, CDR1 KGHSH and CDR2 LQKENI. V was cut by 1 base and J by 7 bases, with 20 bases left in between. The CDR3 has 17 amino acids. The CDR3 DNA follows: TGTGCCAGCTCACCACGGCTCCCAGCAACGACGAGGAATGAGCAGTTCTTC. It is translated as CASSPRLPATTRNEQFF.

V and J are TRBV6-5 and TRBJ1-1; no clear D. Germline CDR1 and CDR2: MNHEY and SVGAGI. The CDR3 has 15 amino acids. The V end lost 2 bases, the J end lost 8 bases, and 18 bases lay between the germline ends. Here the CDR3 DNA reads TGTGCCAGCAGTTACACGACCTTGGTGGACGGCGAAGCTTTCTTT. It translates to CASSYTTLVDGEAFF.

This rearrangement joins TRBV12-5 to TRBJ2-1, with 7 bases aligning to TRBD1. This CDR3 spans 14 amino acids. The V and J ends lost 6 bases and 2 bases, in that order; junction bases with no gene match: 4. The germline gives CDR1 LGHNT, CDR2 FRNRAP. CDR3 DNA: TGTGCTAGTGGGACCGGGACAGCCTACAATGAGCAGTTCTTC. As protein: CASGTGTAYNEQFF.

This chain uses TRBV29-1 with TRBJ2-3; tentatively, D is TRBD1 (6 bases). V lost 7 bases and J 0 bases, leaving 11 bases between the germline ends. The CDR3 contains 13 residues. The germline V gene encodes CDR1 SQVTM and CDR2 ANQGSEA. The CDR3 DNA reads as TGCAGCGCGAGGGACACGAGCACAGATACGCAGTATTTT. This translates into CSARDTSTDTQYF.

V and J are TRBV18 and TRBJ1-3; the D is unclear. The CDR3 is made up of 16 amino acids. With 1 base removed from V and 0 bases from J, the gap between germline ends came to 10 bases. CDR1 KGHSH and CDR2 LQKENI come from the germline V gene. The CDR3 loop is CASSPQVEFSGNTIYF. Written as DNA, the CDR3 is TGTGCCAGCTCACCACAAGTGGAATTCTCTGGAAACACCATATATTTT. Full variable domain (rest looked up from reference TRBV18 and TRBJ1-3): NAGVMQNPRHLVRRRGQEARLRCSPMKGHSHVYWYRQLPEEGLKFMVYLQKENIIDESGMPKERFSAEFPKEGPSILRIQQVVRGDSAAYFCASSPQVEFSGNTIYFGEGSWLTVV.

V is TRBV7-9 and J is TRBJ1-1, with D possibly being TRBD1 (6 bases). Germline CDR1 reads SEHNR; CDR2 reads FQNEAQ (reference sequence). With 1 base removed from V and 1 base from J, the gap between germline ends came to 7 bases. The CDR3 runs to 14 residues. This chain's CDR3 is CASSLEGGNTEAFF. CDR3 nucleotides: TGTGCCAGCAGCTTAGAGGGGGGGAACACTGAAGCTTTCTTT. The full variable domain, rest sourced from reference TRBV7-9 and TRBJ1-1, is DTGVSQNPRHKITKRGQNVTFRCDPISEHNRLYWYRQTLGQGPEFLTYFQNEAQLEKSRLLSDRFSAERPKGSFSTLEIQRTEQGDSAMYLCASSLEGGNTEAFFGQGTRLTVV.

CDR3 region: CSARGGTFTGTDTQYF. The CDR3 nucleotides read TGCAGTGCACGCGGGGGAACCTTTACGGGCACAGATACGCAGTATTTT. The rearrangement links TRBV20-1 to TRBJ2-3; 7 bases agree with TRBD2. V was pared by 6 bases and J by 1 base, with 13 bases of the junction left unmatched. Looked up from germline, CDR1 is DFQATT and CDR2 is SNEGSKA (reference sequence). This CDR3 spans 16 amino acids.

The CDR3 is CASSPGRGARYEQYF. Written as DNA, the CDR3 is TGCGCCAGCAGCCCTGGTCGGGGTGCAAGGTACGAGCAGTACTTC. The chain links TRBV4-1 to TRBJ2-7; D perhaps matches TRBD2 (5 bases). The CDR3 totals 15 residues. CDR1 and CDR2 from the germline V gene are MGHRA and YSYEKL. V shed 4 bases and J shed 4 bases, with 17 bases lying between them.

The rearrangement uses TRBV5-1 and TRBJ2-3; 9 nucleotides match TRBD1. V lost 4 bases and J lost 0; bases outside the gene matches: 6. Germline-derived CDR1 and CDR2 are SGHRS and YFSETQ. The CDR3 sequence is 16 residues long. The CDR3, as DNA: TGCGCCAGCAGCCCGACAGGGGGATCGAGCACAGATACGCAGTATTTT. Translated, it gives CASSPTGGSSTDTQYF.

The table lists this clonotype with a count of one. The chain employs TRBV9 and TRBJ2-3, with D hard to call. The CDR3 sequence is 14 residues long. Germline CDR1 is SGDLS and CDR2 is YYNGEE. V lost 0 bases to trimming and J lost 4 bases, with 9 bases between them. The CDR3 sequence: CASSVEVEADTQYF. The CDR3 DNA follows: TGTGCCAGCAGCGTAGAAGTCGAGGCAGATACGCAGTATTTT.

The rearrangement joins TRBV20-1 to TRBJ1-5, with unresolved D. The V end was cut by 6 bases, the J end by 6 bases, with 12 bases between. This CDR3 contains 12 residues. CDR1 and CDR2 (germline): DFQATT, SNEGSKA (reference sequence). The CDR3 region is CSAQVSGQPQHF. The CDR3 DNA is TGCAGTGCGCAAGTATCGGGTCAGCCCCAGCATTTT.

V gene TRBV5-1 combines with J gene TRBJ1-1; TRBD1 is a possible D gene (5 bases). CDR1 SGHRS and CDR2 YFSETQ come from the germline V gene. CDR3 length equals 13 residues. V lost 7 bases to trimming and J lost 1 base, with 11 bases between them. This CDR3 reads CASGVGGNTEAFF. The CDR3 bases are TGCGCCAGCGGCGTGGGGGGGAACACTGAAGCTTTCTTT.

The chain employs TRBV3-1 and TRBJ2-5, with D tentatively TRBD1 (5 bases). Germline lookup yields CDR1 LGHDT and CDR2 YNNKEL (reference sequence). This CDR3 has 15 amino acids. Trimming took off 0 bases at V and 5 bases at J, with 13 bases between the two ends. CDR3 coding DNA: TGTGCCAGCAGCCAAGACATGGGGCTTGGGGAGACCCAGTACTTC. Its protein product is CASSQDMGLGETQYF.

This sequence joins TRBV2 and TRBJ1-1; D is undetermined. V lost 6 bases and J 6 bases, leaving 14 bases between the germline ends. Germline V gene sequence: CDR1 SNHLY, CDR2 FYNNEI. This CDR3 comprises 13 residues. This chain's CDR3 is CASRKSLNAEAFF. The DNA of the CDR3 is TGTGCCAGCAGAAAAAGTCTTAACGCTGAAGCTTTCTTT.